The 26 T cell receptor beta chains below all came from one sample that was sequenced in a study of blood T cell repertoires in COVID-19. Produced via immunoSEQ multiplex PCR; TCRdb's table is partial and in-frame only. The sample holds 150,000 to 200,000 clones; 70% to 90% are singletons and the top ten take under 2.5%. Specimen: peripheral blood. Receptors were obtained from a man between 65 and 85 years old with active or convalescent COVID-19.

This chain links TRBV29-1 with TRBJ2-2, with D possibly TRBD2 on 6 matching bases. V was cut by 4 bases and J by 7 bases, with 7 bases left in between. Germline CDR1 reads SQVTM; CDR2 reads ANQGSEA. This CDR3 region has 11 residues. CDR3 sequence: CSVGGVGELFF. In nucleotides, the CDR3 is TGCAGCGTTGGGGGGGTCGGGGAGCTGTTTTTT.

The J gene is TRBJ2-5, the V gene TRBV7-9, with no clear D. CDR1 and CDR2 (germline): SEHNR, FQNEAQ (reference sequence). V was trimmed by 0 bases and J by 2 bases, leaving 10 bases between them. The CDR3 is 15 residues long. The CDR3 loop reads CASSLAILTQETQYF. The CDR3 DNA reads TGTGCCAGCAGCTTAGCTATCCTGACACAAGAGACCCAGTACTTC.

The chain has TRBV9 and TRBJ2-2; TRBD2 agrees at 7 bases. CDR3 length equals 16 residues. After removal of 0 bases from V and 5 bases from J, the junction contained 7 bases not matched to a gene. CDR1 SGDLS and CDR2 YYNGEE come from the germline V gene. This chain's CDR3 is CASSVGGAGVTGELFF. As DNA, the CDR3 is TGTGCCAGCAGCGTAGGAGGGGCGGGAGTGACCGGGGAGCTGTTTTTT.

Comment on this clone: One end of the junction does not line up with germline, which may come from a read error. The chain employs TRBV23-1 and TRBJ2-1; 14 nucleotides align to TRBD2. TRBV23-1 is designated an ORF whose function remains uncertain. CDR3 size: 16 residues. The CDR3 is CASDWGEHGTSGRPLF. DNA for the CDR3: TGCGCCAGTGACTGGGGGGAGCATGGGACTAGCGGGAGACCGCTCTTC.

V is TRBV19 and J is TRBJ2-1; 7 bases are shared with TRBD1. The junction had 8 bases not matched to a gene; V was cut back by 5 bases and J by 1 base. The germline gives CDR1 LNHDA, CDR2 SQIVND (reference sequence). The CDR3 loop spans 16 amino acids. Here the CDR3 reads CASSSGQLLSYNEQFF. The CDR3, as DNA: TGTGCCAGTAGTTCGGGACAGCTTCTATCCTACAATGAGCAGTTCTTC. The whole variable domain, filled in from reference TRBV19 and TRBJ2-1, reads DGGITQSPKYLFRKEGQNVTLSCEQNLNHDAMYWYRQDPGQGLRLIYYSQIVNDFQKGDIAEGYSVSREKKESFPLTVTSAQKNPTAFYLCASSSGQLLSYNEQFFGPGTRLTVL.

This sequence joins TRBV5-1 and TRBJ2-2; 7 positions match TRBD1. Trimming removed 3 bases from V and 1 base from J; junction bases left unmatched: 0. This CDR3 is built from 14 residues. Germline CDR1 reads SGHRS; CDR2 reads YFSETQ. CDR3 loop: CASSWTGNTGELFF. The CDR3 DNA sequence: TGCGCCAGCAGCTGGACAGGGAACACCGGGGAGCTGTTTTTT.

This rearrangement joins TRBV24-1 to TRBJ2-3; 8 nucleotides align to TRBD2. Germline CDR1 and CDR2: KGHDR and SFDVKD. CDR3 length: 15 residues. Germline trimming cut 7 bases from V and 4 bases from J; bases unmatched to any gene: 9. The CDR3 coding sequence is TGTGCCACCAGCTCGGGACTAGTATTCCCAGATACGCAGTATTTT. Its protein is CATSSGLVFPDTQYF.

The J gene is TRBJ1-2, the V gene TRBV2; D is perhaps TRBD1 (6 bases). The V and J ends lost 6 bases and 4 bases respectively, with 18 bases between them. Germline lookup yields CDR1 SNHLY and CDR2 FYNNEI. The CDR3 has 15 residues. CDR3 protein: CASRSSGATSYGYTF. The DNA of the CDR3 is TGTGCCAGCAGGTCGTCAGGGGCGACTTCCTATGGCTACACCTTC. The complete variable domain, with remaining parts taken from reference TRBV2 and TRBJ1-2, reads EPEVTQTPSHQVTQMGQEVILRCVPISNHLYFYWYRQILGQKVEFLVSFYNNEISEKSEIFDDQFSVERPDGSNFTLKIRSTKLEDSAMYFCASRSSGATSYGYTFGSGTRLTVV.

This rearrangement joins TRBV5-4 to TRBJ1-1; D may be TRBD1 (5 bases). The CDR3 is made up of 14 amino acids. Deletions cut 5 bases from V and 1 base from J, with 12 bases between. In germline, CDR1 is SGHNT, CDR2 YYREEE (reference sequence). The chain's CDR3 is CASRPLDRNTEAFF. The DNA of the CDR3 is TGTGCCAGCAGACCCTTAGACAGGAACACTGAAGCTTTCTTT.

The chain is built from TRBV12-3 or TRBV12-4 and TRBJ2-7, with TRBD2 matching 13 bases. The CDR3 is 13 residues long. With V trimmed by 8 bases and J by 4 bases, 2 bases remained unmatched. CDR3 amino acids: CASQTSGRYEQYF. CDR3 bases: TGTGCCAGCCAGACTAGCGGGAGGTACGAGCAGTACTTC.

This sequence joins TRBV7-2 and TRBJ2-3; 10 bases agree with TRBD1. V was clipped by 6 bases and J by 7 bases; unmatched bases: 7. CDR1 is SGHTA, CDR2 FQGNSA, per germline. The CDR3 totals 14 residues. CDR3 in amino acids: CASRIDRGPYTQYF. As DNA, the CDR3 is TGTGCCAGCAGGATAGACAGGGGGCCCTATACGCAGTATTTT.

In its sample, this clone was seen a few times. CDR3 sequence: CASSIHGRGINQPQHF. Here the CDR3 DNA reads TGTGCCAGTAGTATCCATGGCAGGGGAATCAATCAGCCCCAGCATTTT. The chain carries TRBV19 and TRBJ1-5, with TRBD1 as a possible D gene (6 bases). This CDR3 is built from 16 residues. Germline CDR1 is LNHDA and CDR2 is SQIVND (reference sequence). V lost 3 bases to trimming and J lost 3 bases, with 15 bases between them.

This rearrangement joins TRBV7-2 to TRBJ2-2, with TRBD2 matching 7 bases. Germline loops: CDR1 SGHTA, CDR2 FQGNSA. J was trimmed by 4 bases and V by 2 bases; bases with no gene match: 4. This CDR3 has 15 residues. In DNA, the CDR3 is TGTGCCAGCAGCTTACTGGCGGGAGTCACCGGGGAGCTGTTTTTT. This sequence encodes CASSLLAGVTGELFF.

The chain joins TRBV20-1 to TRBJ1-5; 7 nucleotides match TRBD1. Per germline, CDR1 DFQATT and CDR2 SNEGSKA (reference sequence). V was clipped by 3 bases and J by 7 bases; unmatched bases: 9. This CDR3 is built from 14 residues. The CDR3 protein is CSASTNRGRQPQHF. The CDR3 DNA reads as TGCAGTGCTAGTACCAACAGGGGACGGCAGCCCCAGCATTTT.

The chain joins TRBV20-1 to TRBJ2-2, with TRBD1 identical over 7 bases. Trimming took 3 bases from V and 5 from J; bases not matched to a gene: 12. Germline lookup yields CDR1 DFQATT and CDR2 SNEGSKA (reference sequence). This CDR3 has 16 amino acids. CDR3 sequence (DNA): TGCAGTGCTAGTTCCCTGAGGGGGCAACGAACCGGGGAGCTGTTTTTT. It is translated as CSASSLRGQRTGELFF.

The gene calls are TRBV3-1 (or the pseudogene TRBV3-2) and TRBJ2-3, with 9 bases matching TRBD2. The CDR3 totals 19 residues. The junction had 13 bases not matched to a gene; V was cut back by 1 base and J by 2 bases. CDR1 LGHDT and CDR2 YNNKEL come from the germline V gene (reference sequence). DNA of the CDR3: TGTGCCAGCAGCCAAGGTGGGGGGTCCGCTAGCGGGATCACAGATACGCAGTATTTT. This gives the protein CASSQGGGSASGITDTQYF.

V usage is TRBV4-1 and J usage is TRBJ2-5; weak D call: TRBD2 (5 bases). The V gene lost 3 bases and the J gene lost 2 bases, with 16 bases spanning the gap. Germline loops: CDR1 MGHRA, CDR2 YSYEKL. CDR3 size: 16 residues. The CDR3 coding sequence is TGCGCCAGCAGCCATTTACCGGGAAGTTATCAAGAGACCCAGTACTTC. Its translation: CASSHLPGSYQETQYF.

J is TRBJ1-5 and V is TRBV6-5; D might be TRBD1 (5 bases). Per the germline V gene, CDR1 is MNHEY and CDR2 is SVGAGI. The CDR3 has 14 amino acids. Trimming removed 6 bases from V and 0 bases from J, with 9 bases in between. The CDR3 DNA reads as TGTGCCAGCAGGCTAGGGGATAGCAATCAGCCCCAGCATTTT. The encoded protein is CASRLGDSNQPQHF.

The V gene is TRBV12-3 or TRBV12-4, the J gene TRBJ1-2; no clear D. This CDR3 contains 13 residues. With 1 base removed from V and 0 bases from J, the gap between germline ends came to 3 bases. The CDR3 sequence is CASSLGANYGYTF. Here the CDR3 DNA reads TGTGCCAGCAGTTTAGGAGCTAACTATGGCTACACCTTC.

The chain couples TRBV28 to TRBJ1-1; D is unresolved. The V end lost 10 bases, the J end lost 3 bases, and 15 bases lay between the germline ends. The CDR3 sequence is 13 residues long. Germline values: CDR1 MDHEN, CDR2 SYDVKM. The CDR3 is CATKISRDTEAFF. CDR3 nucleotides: TGTGCCACAAAAATATCGAGGGACACTGAAGCTTTCTTT.

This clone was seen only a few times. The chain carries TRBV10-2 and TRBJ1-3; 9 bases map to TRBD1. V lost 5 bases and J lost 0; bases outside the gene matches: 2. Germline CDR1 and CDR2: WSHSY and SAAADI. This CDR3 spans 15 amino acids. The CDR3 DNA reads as TGCGCCAGCAGTATGACAGGGGGCTCTGGAAACACCATATATTTT. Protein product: CASSMTGGSGNTIYF.

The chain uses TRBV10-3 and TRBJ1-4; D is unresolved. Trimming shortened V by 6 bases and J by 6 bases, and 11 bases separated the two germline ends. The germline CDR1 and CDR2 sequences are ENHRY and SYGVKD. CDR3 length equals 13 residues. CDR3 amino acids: CAIRSEVDEKLFF. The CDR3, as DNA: TGTGCCATCAGGAGTGAGGTGGATGAAAAACTGTTTTTT.

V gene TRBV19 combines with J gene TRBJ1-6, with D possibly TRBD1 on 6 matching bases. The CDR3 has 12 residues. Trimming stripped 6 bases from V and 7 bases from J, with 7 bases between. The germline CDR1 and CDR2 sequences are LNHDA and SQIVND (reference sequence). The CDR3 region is CASSRGNSPLHF. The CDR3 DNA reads TGTGCCAGTAGCAGGGGAAATTCACCCCTCCACTTT.

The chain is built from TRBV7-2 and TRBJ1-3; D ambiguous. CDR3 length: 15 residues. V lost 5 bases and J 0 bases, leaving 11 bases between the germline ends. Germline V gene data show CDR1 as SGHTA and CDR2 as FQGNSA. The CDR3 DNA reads TGTGCCAGCAGCCCTAGAGGCCTCTCTGGAAACACCATATATTTT. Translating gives CASSPRGLSGNTIYF.

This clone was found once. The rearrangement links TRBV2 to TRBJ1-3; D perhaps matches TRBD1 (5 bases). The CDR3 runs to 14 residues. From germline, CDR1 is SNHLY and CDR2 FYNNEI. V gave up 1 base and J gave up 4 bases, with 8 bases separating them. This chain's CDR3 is CASSEGTRGNTIYF. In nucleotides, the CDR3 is TGTGCCAGCAGTGAAGGGACAAGAGGAAACACCATATATTTT.

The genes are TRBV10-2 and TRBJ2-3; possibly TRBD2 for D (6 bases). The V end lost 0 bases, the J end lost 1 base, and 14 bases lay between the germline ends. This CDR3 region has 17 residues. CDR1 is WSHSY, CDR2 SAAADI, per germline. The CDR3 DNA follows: TGCGCCAGCAGTGAGTCCGCGGGGCTCGCGGGCACAGATACGCAGTATTTT. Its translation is CASSESAGLAGTDTQYF.